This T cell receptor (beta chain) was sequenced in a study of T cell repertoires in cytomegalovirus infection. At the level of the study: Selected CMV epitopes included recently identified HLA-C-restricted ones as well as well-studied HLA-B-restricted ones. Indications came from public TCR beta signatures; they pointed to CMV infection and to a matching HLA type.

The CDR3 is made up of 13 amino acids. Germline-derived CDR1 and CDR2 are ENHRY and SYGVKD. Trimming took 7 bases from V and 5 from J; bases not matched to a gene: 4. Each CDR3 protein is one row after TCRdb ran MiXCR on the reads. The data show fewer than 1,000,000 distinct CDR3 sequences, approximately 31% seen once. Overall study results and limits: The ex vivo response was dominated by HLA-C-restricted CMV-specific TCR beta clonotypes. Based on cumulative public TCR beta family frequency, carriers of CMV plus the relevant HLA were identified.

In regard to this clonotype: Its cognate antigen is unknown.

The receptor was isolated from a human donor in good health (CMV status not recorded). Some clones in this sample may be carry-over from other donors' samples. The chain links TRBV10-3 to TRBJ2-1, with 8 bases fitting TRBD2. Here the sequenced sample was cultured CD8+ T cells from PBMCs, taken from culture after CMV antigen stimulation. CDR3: CAIMGLGNNEQFF. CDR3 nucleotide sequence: TGTGCCATCATGGGACTAGGGAACAATGAGCAGTTCTTC.